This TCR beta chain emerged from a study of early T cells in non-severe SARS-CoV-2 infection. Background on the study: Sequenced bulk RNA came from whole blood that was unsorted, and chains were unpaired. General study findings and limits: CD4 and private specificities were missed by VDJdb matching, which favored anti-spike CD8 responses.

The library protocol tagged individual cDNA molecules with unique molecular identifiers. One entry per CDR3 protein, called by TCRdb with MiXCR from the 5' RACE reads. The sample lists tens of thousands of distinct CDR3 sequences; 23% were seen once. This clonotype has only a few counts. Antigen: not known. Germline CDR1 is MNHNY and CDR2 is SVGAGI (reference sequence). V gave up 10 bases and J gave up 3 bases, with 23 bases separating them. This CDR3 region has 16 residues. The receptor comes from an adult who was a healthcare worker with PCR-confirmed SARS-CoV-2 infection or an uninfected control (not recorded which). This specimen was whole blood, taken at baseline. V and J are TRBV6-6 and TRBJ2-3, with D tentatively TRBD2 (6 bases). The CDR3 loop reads CATRTMRPGGTDTQYF. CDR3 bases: TGTGCCACCCGGACAATGAGGCCCGGAGGGACAGATACGCAGTATTTT.